Sequencing of this T cell receptor (beta chain) was carried out in a study of cytomegalovirus exposure and HLA in healthy donors (TCRdb year 2017). In terms of the full investigation: An earlier analysis of approximately 590 of the donors reported 250 to 300 Gb of sequence data and around 120 million unique TCR beta sequences from some 180 million T cells. An early release covering 550 to 650 HLA-typed donors comprised approximately 300 gigabases of sequencing data and 85 million or so unique TCR sequences. Among the roughly 390 genotyped donors, approximately 77% belonged to the genetic ancestry cluster associated with self-reported Caucasian donors. The study aimed to test whether signatures of past pathogen exposure could be identified by cataloging public T cell receptors. The study profiled the T cell repertoires of approximately 700 subjects by immunosequencing and related them to cytomegalovirus serostatus. Besides the first cohort of 666 subjects, a separate validation cohort made up of 90 to 150 different subjects was used. High-throughput TCR immunosequencing, statistical association of individual TCRs with disease status, and machine learning were combined to predict cytomegalovirus infection status. To study patterns of TCR occurrence, a later analysis re-analyzed previously published TCR beta repertoires from 666 donors and added high-resolution HLA genotyping. Rather than using new phenotypic data, the later analysis identified candidate immune exposures from TCR beta sequences and from how often those sequences occurred across donors. An earlier analysis of 450 to 750 of the donors used high-throughput TCR beta sequencing to judge whether each TCR beta V gene segment behaved as functional or pseudogenic. Donor age, sex, ethnicity and CMV serostatus were collected together with the repertoire data. A later genetic analysis took genome-wide SNP genotypes for about 60% of the roughly 670 donors and used that subset as a discovery cohort. All discovery cohort repertoires had been generated on a single sequencing platform. HLA typing included class I and class II loci at four-digit resolution. Typing coverage differed by locus: A, B, C, DRB1 and DQB1 were typed in roughly 629-630 donors, DQA1 in 522, DPA1 in approximately 610, and DPB1 in 472. Because of strong linkage in the cohort, roughly 5 DR-DQ haplotypes were treated as single units for association and clustering. Across about 380 genotyped donors of the cohort, an average of approximately 220,000 unique TCR beta nucleotide sequences per donor were sequenced, and roughly a sixth of those sequences were non-productive. The research as a whole found: When HLA alleles, especially DR and DQ, strongly co-occurred, TCR associations were difficult to assign to individual alleles. Because HLA typing was missing for some donors at each locus, association tests included only the typed subset. Roughly 17 rarely observed V segments, including chromosome 9 orphons, were excluded from the earlier analysis of a few hundred of the donors because counts were too low. An association between a missense DCLRE1C variant and V-gene and J-gene trimming of TCR beta chains was found in a later genetic analysis and replicated in an independent cohort. Cytomegalovirus status was reported to be diagnosed by the classifier with high specificity and sensitivity in both the original and validation cohorts. A further reported finding was that TCR beta sequences accurately predicted the HLA-A and HLA-B alleles for most subjects in the first cohort. In a later genetic analysis, fewer N-insertions in productive TCRs were reported among donors in an Asian-associated ancestry cluster than the roughly 710-donor mean. Presence/absence analyses assumed roughly uniform sequencing depth across donors, an assumption that may not hold. For the cohort, immune exposure information was limited to CMV serostatus. A later analysis found that HLA-associated TCR beta chains were more clonally expanded and had lower generation probabilities than equally common non-associated chains. Specific HLA alleles were associated with roughly 17,000 TCR beta sequences at a false discovery rate of 0.05 in a later analysis. It was suggested by the authors that the approach could potentially be generalized to other disease states and immunological phenotypes. The cohort was sequenced for TCR beta chains only, and without alpha or paired-chain data the features that could be detected were limited. Some IMGT-functional V segments, including TRBV6-2 and TRBV6-3, could not be told apart with the 87-base-pair reads, so those segments were excluded. In a later analysis, the rate of TCR association differed among HLA loci, with DRB1 alleles having the most associated TCRs and HLA-C alleles having the fewest. In vitro tests confirmed that three of the cytomegalovirus-associated TCR beta chains recognize cytomegalovirus antigens. In an earlier analysis of some 640 of the donors, most TCR beta V segments were observed in productive rearrangements about 90% or about 30% of the time, broadly matching IMGT annotations. Linkage disequilibrium might explain the correlated functional status among segregating V segments, but an unknown experimental factor could not be excluded. Across donors, most TCR sequences were observed very rarely, whereas some public TCRs were present in many individuals. A cluster of highly shared sequence variants was judged likely to represent a technical artifact of the sequencing pipeline. In the study, approximately 160 TCR beta chains were listed as associated with cytomegalovirus. According to a later analysis, parvovirus B19, influenza, CMV and Epstein-Barr virus appeared linked to several top co-occurrence clusters. Most CMV-associated TCR beta chains appeared to be HLA-restricted in a later analysis, and the HLA associations seemed to be driven largely by CMV exposure.

From a lookup of the germline V gene (reference sequence), CDR1 and CDR2 are MNHNY and SVGAGI. V lost 6 bases and J lost 4 bases, and the count of bases not matched to a germline gene is 11. From cysteine to phenylalanine, the CDR3 is 16 amino acids long. Just the 48-base CDR3 DNA is kept, in frame starting at base 1. The library was generated by the immunoSEQ multiplex PCR assay. The multiplex PCR relied on a mix of 60 forward primers for TCR Vbeta segments and 13 reverse primers for TCR Jbeta segments. A multiplex PCR assay on genomic DNA amplified the CDR3 region of rearranged TCR beta genes. The amplified TCR beta libraries were sequenced on the Illumina HiSeq System as 87-base-pair reads. As for the authors' bioinformatics: A later analysis counted about 80 million unique TCR beta chains across the 550 to 700 repertoires, and some 12 million of these chains were shared by at least two donors. A nearest-neighbor algorithm error-corrected the raw reads and collapsed the reads into unique sequences, merging closely related sequences to remove PCR and sequencing errors. To assign V, D and J gene segments, CDR3 sequences were aligned to IMGT reference sequences. For a sequence to be retained, at least a six-nucleotide match to both a V gene segment and a J gene segment was required. Rearrangements were classified as productive when the CDR3 lacked stop codons and remained in frame with V and J, and all other rearrangements were classified as non-productive. CDR3 was defined according to IMGT convention as the region running from the second conserved V-encoded cysteine to the conserved J-encoded phenylalanine. In an earlier analysis of roughly 580 of the donors, sequences lacking an unambiguous match to a single V gene segment were excluded. An earlier analysis of a few hundred of the donors called V segments functional above 56.7% productive rearrangements and segregating when the between-donor standard deviation exceeded 5%. To diagnose cytomegalovirus status from the catalog of TCR beta chain sequences, a statistical classification framework was built. In a later analysis, V and J genes were assigned by comparing TCR nucleotide sequences against IMGT/GENE-DB human TR gene sequences. Using the TCRdist pipeline, a later analysis assigned CDR3 sequences along with most-parsimonious VDJ recombination scenarios. In a later analysis, each TCR beta chain was defined by its CDR3 amino acid sequence together with its V-gene family, and reads without a unique V-gene family were excluded. In a later analysis, 450 to 600 highly shared, low-generation-probability nucleotide sequences were removed to address suspected cross-contamination and a sequencing artifact. A later analysis calculated a clonal expansion index for each public chain from normalized within-repertoire ranks of inferred template counts. A later analysis computed generation probabilities with a VDJ recombination model fitted to out-of-frame rearrangements, and checked the results against IGoR. Hypergeometric tests were used in a later analysis to score TCR-TCR, TCR-HLA and TCR-CMV co-occurrence, with a repertoire-size bias correction applied to the TCR pairs. In a later analysis, false discovery rates were estimated by permuting HLA or CMV assignments 20 times. In a later analysis, co-occurring TCRs were grouped with DBSCAN, and TCRdist sequence similarity was added when clustering was performed within HLA-allele-positive subsets. For co-occurrence clustering, repertoires with fewer than 30,000 or more than 120,000 public chains were excluded, along with four or five repertoires with anomalous nucleotide sharing. The table comes from immuneACCESS by way of TCRdb, which keeps in-frame sequences with V and J called. Part of the clones is missing from these tables; in studies checked, under half for an unresolved V gene and the rest for unknown reasons. V, J and clone size are those of that table, while D and trimming were read from the DNA. The sample contains approximately 210,000 clones, about four fifths of them found a single time. Of the sample, about 9.4% is held by the ten largest clones.

Note on this clone: This receptor's antigen is unknown. No base qualities exist here, and no much larger clone lies one base off it.

The cohort was made up of approximately 700 healthy bone marrow donors. Cohort members were all nominally healthy when sampled, although unrecorded immune exposures were likely present. The donor was CMV seropositive and was included in the group of almost 300 seropositive cohort members. Each donor provided a peripheral blood sample, and peripheral blood mononuclear cells were used for TCR beta sequencing. The Qiagen DNeasy Blood Extraction Kit was used to extract genomic DNA from the blood cell samples. The sequence was collected from a woman in her fifties or sixties in good health and CMV-seropositive. The sample consisted of PBMCs. Recombination linked TRBV6-6 to TRBJ1-5; TRBD1 lines up with 8 middle nucleotides. The CDR3 has the sequence CASSTNDRGLNQPQHF. The nucleotides read TGTGCCAGCAGCACAAACGACAGGGGATTAAATCAGCCCCAGCATTTT.